These 21 T cell receptor beta chains were sequenced from one sample in a study of T cells in localized non-small cell lung cancer. The table came from immunoSEQ multiplex PCR; TCRdb's copy has only in-frame clones and leaves some out. The table shows approximately 140,000 clones, with roughly 90% occurring only once. The sequencing here drew on peripheral blood, taken before any cancer treatment. These receptors originate from a female donor of 60 years or more with stage I lung adenocarcinoma.

This clone was seen once. The chain joins TRBV18 to TRBJ1-3; 11 bases match TRBD1. V shed 10 bases and J 1 base; nucleotides not matched to a gene: 3. Per the germline V gene, CDR1 is KGHSH and CDR2 is LQKENI. CDR3 size: 14 residues. The CDR3 region has the DNA TGTGCCATCGGACAGGGGGCTTCTGGAAACACCATATATTTT. As protein: CAIGQGASGNTIYF.

This chain connects TRBV4-1 to TRBJ1-2; no definite D call. Trimming stripped 1 base from V and 1 base from J, with 7 bases between. There are 14 residues in the CDR3. Germline lookup yields CDR1 MGHRA and CDR2 YSYEKL. The CDR3 DNA reads as TGCGCCAGCAGCCAAGCTAACCTTAACTATGGCTACACCTTC. It translates to CASSQANLNYGYTF.

The genes are TRBV5-6 and TRBJ2-7; D might be TRBD2 (6 bases). The CDR3 is 14 amino acids. V was cut by 4 bases and J by 0 bases, with 11 bases left in between. CDR1 and CDR2 (germline): SGHDT, YYEEEE. CDR3 region: CASSRSGSSYEQYF. In DNA form, the CDR3 reads TGTGCCAGCAGCAGATCCGGGAGCTCCTACGAGCAGTACTTC.

This clone was seen a few times. The V and J genes are TRBV19 and TRBJ2-1, with D possibly TRBD2 on 6 matching bases. The germline CDR1 and CDR2 sequences are LNHDA and SQIVND (reference sequence). The CDR3 runs to 14 residues. Between the trimmed V and J ends, which lost 5 bases and 5 bases, there was a span of 13 bases. CDR3 in amino acids: CASSSYRTNNEQFF. For the CDR3, the DNA is TGTGCCAGTAGTTCCTATAGGACTAACAATGAGCAGTTCTTC.

The chain joins TRBV2 to TRBJ2-7; 12 nucleotides align to TRBD2. Germline values: CDR1 SNHLY, CDR2 FYNNEI. The V gene end was trimmed by 8 bases and the J gene end by 6 bases; junction bases not matched to a gene: 2. The CDR3 extends over 12 amino acids. The CDR3 coding sequence is TGTGCCAGCGGGACTAGCGGGCTCGAGCAGTACTTC. Translating gives CASGTSGLEQYF.

A remark on this clone: At one end the junction does not follow the germline gene, possibly because of a read error. This chain connects TRBV29-1 to TRBJ1-5; TRBD1 is a possible D gene (6 bases). The CDR3 has 14 residues. The germline CDR1 and CDR2 sequences are SQVTM and ANQGSEA. The DNA of the CDR3 is TGCAGCGTTCAAGAGGCAGGGGTCGATCAGCCCCAGCATTTT. It is translated as CSVQEAGVDQPQHF.

The chain joins TRBV19 to TRBJ2-7; D is ambiguous. Trimming pared 5 bases from V and 0 bases from J, leaving 8 bases between. CDR1 is LNHDA and CDR2 is SQIVND in the germline V gene (reference sequence). The CDR3 loop spans 13 amino acids. CDR3 DNA: TGTGCCAGTAGTCGAGACATCTCCTACGAGCAGTACTTC. Amino acid sequence: CASSRDISYEQYF.

Here the CDR3 reads CASSQLAGGRETQYF. CDR3 DNA sequence: TGTGCCAGCAGCCAACTAGCGGGAGGGCGAGAGACCCAGTACTTC. The genes are TRBV7-9 and TRBJ2-5, with 13 bases identical to TRBD2. Germline V CDR1 and CDR2: SEHNR, FQNEAQ (reference sequence). V lost 5 bases and J lost 4; bases outside the gene matches: 4. This CDR3 spans 15 amino acids.

This chain links TRBV2 with TRBJ2-7; 7 bases line up with TRBD2. Germline trimming cut 6 bases from V and 3 bases from J; bases unmatched to any gene: 20. In germline, CDR1 is SNHLY, CDR2 FYNNEI. CDR3 length: 18 residues. The CDR3 region has the DNA TGTGCCAGCAGACCCCCGGGACTACCACTAAGAACGAACTACGAGCAGTACTTC. Translation: CASRPPGLPLRTNYEQYF.

The chain joins TRBV7-2 to TRBJ2-7; D is perhaps TRBD2 (7 bases). Germline V lookup: CDR1 SGHTA, CDR2 FQGNSA. This CDR3 region has 15 residues. With 1 base removed from V and 2 bases from J, the gap between germline ends came to 12 bases. CDR3 DNA sequence: TGTGCCAGCAGCTTAGGGGGAGGGGGGGCCTACGAGCAGTACTTC. Amino acids: CASSLGGGGAYEQYF.

This chain uses TRBV7-9 with TRBJ1-1; no definite D call. The V and J ends lost 2 bases and 0 bases respectively, with 10 bases between them. Germline loops: CDR1 SEHNR, CDR2 FQNEAQ (reference sequence). The CDR3 covers 15 residues. In nucleotides, the CDR3 is TGTGCCAGCAGCTTATATCTCGAATTGAACACTGAAGCTTTCTTT. It translates to CASSLYLELNTEAFF. Looking up the rest from reference TRBV7-9 and TRBJ1-1 gives the full variable domain: DTGVSQNPRHKITKRGQNVTFRCDPISEHNRLYWYRQTLGQGPEFLTYFQNEAQLEKSRLLSDRFSAERPKGSFSTLEIQRTEQGDSAMYLCASSLYLELNTEAFFGQGTRLTVV.

This chain connects TRBV19 to TRBJ1-5; D gene uncertain. Trimming cost V 7 bases and J 6 bases, with 13 bases left between them. The CDR3 extends over 13 amino acids. CDR1 and CDR2 from the germline V gene are LNHDA and SQIVND (reference sequence). CDR3 bases: TGTGCCAGTACTGTTAGGGTCGGTCAGCCCCAGCATTTT. Its protein is CASTVRVGQPQHF.

The chain uses TRBV19 and TRBJ2-7; D is tentatively TRBD1 or TRBD2 (5 bases each). Germline V CDR1 and CDR2: LNHDA, SQIVND (reference sequence). This CDR3 has 17 residues. The V end lost 9 bases, the J end lost 6 bases, and 30 bases lay between the germline ends. CDR3 nucleotides: TGTGCCAGCCTCAAAATCCCGACAGAGGGACCCTCCGGCGAGCAGTACTTC. Protein: CASLKIPTEGPSGEQYF.

In its sample, this clone was seen a few times. This sequence joins TRBV10-3 and TRBJ1-1; D gene uncertain. Germline CDR1 is ENHRY and CDR2 is SYGVKD. This CDR3 region has 13 residues. V gave up 6 bases and J gave up 0 bases, with 8 bases separating them. CDR3: CAIRELVNTEAFF. The CDR3 nucleotides are TGTGCCATCAGAGAATTGGTGAACACTGAAGCTTTCTTT.

The V call is TRBV5-1, the J call TRBJ2-7, with a weak D call TRBD2 (5 bases). Looked up from germline, CDR1 is SGHRS and CDR2 is YFSETQ. The CDR3 is 14 amino acids. V was shortened by 5 bases and J by 2 bases, with 14 bases between the two germline ends. CDR3 DNA: TGCGCCAGCAGTGGCAGAGGGCCCACCTACGAGCAGTACTTC. Encoded protein: CASSGRGPTYEQYF.

Points on this clone: Other DNA sequences of this sample code for an identical CDR3. This chain links TRBV28 with TRBJ2-1, with TRBD1 matching over 9 bases. The CDR3 length is 14 residues. Germline assignment: CDR1 MDHEN and CDR2 SYDVKM. V lost 5 bases, J lost 6 bases, and 5 bases stayed unmatched. The CDR3 spells CASSRDRVVNEQFF. CDR3 sequence (DNA): TGTGCCAGCAGTCGGGACAGGGTGGTCAATGAGCAGTTCTTC.

V is TRBV7-3 and J is TRBJ2-2, with D uncertain. The CDR3 is 14 amino acids. Trimming removed 0 bases at V and 7 bases at J, with 9 bases between. The germline CDR1 and CDR2 sequences are SGHTA and FQGTGA. The CDR3 nucleotides read TGTGCCAGCAGCTTAACGTCCAGGAACGGGGAGCTGTTTTTT. This translates into CASSLTSRNGELFF.

This clone occurred once. Written as DNA, the CDR3 is TGTGCCTGGAGCGGAGGGACGCGGAGCTCCTACAATGAGCAGTTCTTC. Amino acids: CAWSGGTRSSYNEQFF. The J gene is TRBJ2-1, the V gene TRBV30; D is perhaps TRBD2 (6 bases). This CDR3 is 16 amino acids long. The V and J ends lost 3 bases and 0 bases respectively, with 15 bases between them. CDR1 GTSNPN and CDR2 SVGIG come from the germline V gene (reference sequence). The full variable domain, its missing parts supplied by reference TRBV30 and TRBJ2-1, is SQTIHQWPATLVQPVGSPLSLECTVEGTSNPNLYWYRQAAGRGLQLLFYSVGIGQISSEVPQNLSASRPQDRQFILSSKKLLLSDSGFYLCAWSGGTRSSYNEQFFGPGTRLTVL.

The chain recombines TRBV7-2 with TRBJ2-3; D gene unclear. Germline values: CDR1 SGHTA, CDR2 FQGNSA. The V end was cut by 6 bases, the J end by 4 bases, with 8 bases between. The CDR3 has 12 amino acids. The CDR3 DNA reads as TGTGCCAGCAGATCCCTACCAGATACGCAGTATTTT. It codes for CASRSLPDTQYF.

J is TRBJ2-1 and V is TRBV30, with D unclear. The germline V gene encodes CDR1 GTSNPN and CDR2 SVGIG (reference sequence). The CDR3 length is 13 residues. V gave up 2 bases and J gave up 0 bases, with 5 bases separating them. The CDR3 loop reads CAWSSSSYNEQFF. The CDR3 DNA reads as TGTGCCTGGAGTTCTAGCTCCTACAATGAGCAGTTCTTC. Complete variable domain (other parts from reference TRBV30 and TRBJ2-1): SQTIHQWPATLVQPVGSPLSLECTVEGTSNPNLYWYRQAAGRGLQLLFYSVGIGQISSEVPQNLSASRPQDRQFILSSKKLLLSDSGFYLCAWSSSSYNEQFFGPGTRLTVL.

This chain uses TRBV6-4 with TRBJ2-1; D remains unclear. Germline CDR1 and CDR2: MRHNA and SNTAGT. The CDR3 sequence is 13 residues long. Trimming stripped 2 bases from V and 5 bases from J, with 7 bases between. The DNA of the CDR3 is TGTGCCAGCAGTGACCAACGGGACAATGAGCAGTTCTTC. This gives the protein CASSDQRDNEQFF.